The TCR beta chain under discussion was sequenced for a study of T cells in Graves' hyperthyroidism and ophthalmopathy. This clonotype was counted only a few times. Germline trimming cut 7 bases from V and 4 bases from J; bases unmatched to any gene: 6. Germline CDR1 is LNHDA and CDR2 is SQIVND (reference sequence). This CDR3 spans 14 amino acids. The investigators amplified TCR beta CDR3 regions from RNA transcripts. With the HTBI primer set, the TCR CDR3 went through a first round of RT-PCR. TCRdb analysed the multiplex PCR reads with MiXCR anew, one entry per CDR3 protein. The top ten hold 6.5% to 9% of the sample, which has 560,000 or so distinct CDR3 sequences, more than 45% seen once.

The chain joins TRBV19 to TRBJ2-2; 7 bases map to TRBD1. This TCR was recovered from a woman aged 18-35 years with Graves' hyperthyroidism. Sequenced input: peripheral blood or thyroid tissue (not recorded which). Here the CDR3 DNA reads TGTGCCAGTACCATGACAGGGCGCACCGGGGAGCTGTTTTTT. It specifies CASTMTGRTGELFF.